One sample yielded the 13 T cell receptor beta chains listed below, sequenced in a study of shared clonotypes between healthy human individuals (dated by TCRdb to about 2020). Library preparation used the immunoSEQ multiplex PCR assay. Not all clones reach the TCRdb copy of this immuneACCESS table, which keeps in-frame sequences only. Checked studies attribute under half of the gap to unresolved V genes and leave the rest unexplained. The sample table lists over a million clones, roughly 98.5% of them with a count of one. 0.3% to 0.45% of the sample comes from the top ten. Material: naive CD4+ T cells sorted from blood. The sample's cell subset or site, from its label and the paper: CD45RA+ positively selected. The receptors were sampled from a man aged 25-40 years in good health.

The J gene is TRBJ2-1, the V gene TRBV11-2; 9 nucleotides line up with TRBD1. The CDR3 consists of 14 residues. Germline V CDR1 and CDR2: SGHAT, FQNNGV. With V trimmed by 0 bases and J by 8 bases, 2 bases remained unmatched. CDR3 in DNA: TGTGCCAGCAGCTTAGAACAGGGGGCTTATGAGCAGTTCTTC. Amino acid sequence: CASSLEQGAYEQFF.

The rearrangement joins TRBV5-1 to TRBJ1-5; no clear D gene. This CDR3 region has 15 residues. Between the trimmed V and J ends, which lost 0 bases and 6 bases, there was a span of 13 bases. Germline loops: CDR1 SGHRS, CDR2 YFSETQ. Written as DNA, the CDR3 is TGCGCCAGCAGCTTGGGACTTCAGGCAGGTCAGCCCCAGCATTTT. The encoded protein is CASSLGLQAGQPQHF. Full variable domain (missing parts from reference TRBV5-1 and TRBJ1-5): KAGVTQTPRYLIKTRGQQVTLSCSPISGHRSVSWYQQTPGQGLQFLFEYFSETQRNKGNFPGRFSGRQFSNSRSEMNVSTLELGDSALYLCASSLGLQAGQPQHFGDGTRLSIL.

The chain couples TRBV5-6 to TRBJ1-2, with 7 nucleotides matching TRBD1. In germline, CDR1 is SGHDT, CDR2 YYEEEE. Trimming removed 4 bases from V and 14 bases from J; junction bases left unmatched: 11. The CDR3 length is 12 residues. CDR3 protein: CASSREVRGSTF. CDR3 nucleotides: TGTGCCAGCAGCAGGGAGGTCAGGGGGTCGACCTTC. The full variable domain, completed using reference TRBV5-6 and TRBJ1-2, is DAGVTQSPTHLIKTRGQQVTLRCSPKSGHDTVSWYQQALGQGPQFIFQYYEEEERQRGNFPDRFSGHQFPNYSSELNVNALLLGDSALYLCASSREVRGSTFGSGTRLTVV.

V and J are TRBV9 and TRBJ2-1; 9 bases line up with TRBD2. Germline V lookup: CDR1 SGDLS, CDR2 YYNGEE. This CDR3 has 14 amino acids. V trimming: 3 bases; J trimming: 2 bases; junction bases outside the gene matches: 0. The CDR3 DNA sequence: TGTGCCAGCAGCGGGACTAGCGCCTACAATGAGCAGTTCTTC. Residues: CASSGTSAYNEQFF.

The V and J genes are TRBV5-3 and TRBJ2-5; D is possibly TRBD2 (6 bases). TRBV5-3 is an open reading frame, and its role is uncertain. V lost 2 bases and J 5 bases, leaving 10 bases between the germline ends. The CDR3 consists of 13 residues. The CDR3 protein is CARSFNRGETQYF. CDR3 nucleotide sequence: TGTGCCAGAAGCTTTAATCGGGGGGAGACCCAGTACTTC.

The rearrangement joins TRBV30 to TRBJ2-5; a possible D gene is TRBD1 (6 bases). Trimming took 3 bases from V and 4 from J, leaving 9 bases between them. CDR1 is GTSNPN, CDR2 SVGIG, per germline (reference sequence). This CDR3 spans 12 amino acids. The CDR3 nucleotides are TGTGCCTGGAGCGTCAGGGGAGAGACCCAGTACTTC. Protein: CAWSVRGETQYF. Full variable domain (outside the CDR3, taken from reference TRBV30 and TRBJ2-5): SQTIHQWPATLVQPVGSPLSLECTVEGTSNPNLYWYRQAAGRGLQLLFYSVGIGQISSEVPQNLSASRPQDRQFILSSKKLLLSDSGFYLCAWSVRGETQYFGPGTRLLVL.

The chain carries TRBV15 and TRBJ2-4; D not certain. The germline CDR1 and CDR2 sequences are LNHNV and YYDKDF (reference sequence). The CDR3 loop spans 15 amino acids. With 1 base removed from V and 0 bases from J, the gap between germline ends came to 7 bases. CDR3 residues: CATSRATLAKNIQYF. The CDR3 DNA reads as TGTGCCACCAGCAGAGCTACACTAGCCAAAAACATTCAGTACTTC. Using reference TRBV15 and TRBJ2-4 for the parts outside the CDR3, the full variable domain is DAMVIQNPRYQVTQFGKPVTLSCSQTLNHNVMYWYQQKSSQAPKLLFHYYDKDFNNEADTPDNFQSRRPNTSFCFLDIRSPGLGDTAMYLCATSRATLAKNIQYFGAGTRLSVL.

Comment on this clone: Other DNA sequences in this sample translate to the same CDR3. The chain employs TRBV5-1 and TRBJ2-3; D unresolved. This CDR3 has 13 amino acids. Germline loops: CDR1 SGHRS, CDR2 YFSETQ. Trimming removed 2 bases from V and 0 bases from J, with 4 bases in between. CDR3 protein: CASSLASTDTQYF. The CDR3 coding sequence is TGCGCCAGCAGCTTAGCTAGCACAGATACGCAGTATTTT.

The count of this clone is one. Other DNA sequences in the sample encode the same CDR3. This chain links TRBV11-2 with TRBJ2-1; 9 nucleotides align to TRBD2. The J segment lost 1 base and the V segment lost 2 bases, leaving 0 bases of the junction unmatched. Germline CDR1 reads SGHAT; CDR2 reads FQNNGV. The CDR3 sequence is 15 residues long. The CDR3 sequence is CASSLLAGSYNEQFF. The CDR3 DNA follows: TGTGCCAGCAGCTTACTAGCGGGATCCTACAATGAGCAGTTCTTC.

The rearrangement uses TRBV6-5 and TRBJ2-1; 12 bases fit TRBD2. The germline gives CDR1 MNHEY, CDR2 SVGAGI. This CDR3 has 15 amino acids. The V segment lost 5 bases and the J segment 9 bases; nucleotides outside the gene matches: 8. CDR3 in DNA: TGTGCCAGCAGTCCGCTAGCGGGAGGGCCCGGTGAGCAGTTCTTC. Protein sequence: CASSPLAGGPGEQFF.

The chain is built from TRBV5-8 and TRBJ1-4, with a tentative D call TRBD1 (5 bases). The CDR3 length is 16 residues. Germline loops: CDR1 SGHTS, CDR2 YDEGEE. Trimming took off 5 bases at V and 2 bases at J, with 16 bases between the two ends. CDR3 sequence (DNA): TGTGCCAGCAGGGTTCGCGGAGGGGTGACTAATGAAAAACTGTTTTTT. Amino acid sequence: CASRVRGGVTNEKLFF.

The rearrangement uses TRBV9 and TRBJ2-3, with 7 bases fitting TRBD2. This CDR3 comprises 15 residues. Germline V gene lookup returns CDR1 SGDLS and CDR2 YYNGEE. V shed 1 base and J 4 bases; nucleotides not matched to a gene: 6. As DNA, the CDR3 is TGTGCCAGCAGCGTAAGGGAGGGGAACGCAGATACGCAGTATTTT. Protein product: CASSVREGNADTQYF.

This sequence joins TRBV10-2 and TRBJ2-1; a weak D match, TRBD2 (5 bases). This CDR3 has 17 residues. Trimming took 7 bases from V and 9 from J, leaving 28 bases between them. In germline, CDR1 is WSHSY, CDR2 SAAADI. Here the CDR3 reads CASKGPRRERALGEQFF. The DNA of the CDR3 is TGCGCCAGCAAGGGCCCTAGACGGGAACGGGCCCTGGGTGAGCAGTTCTTC.